This TCR beta chain was captured by sequencing in a study of T-cell reconstitution after alpha-beta-depleted transplantation in children. This clonotype was counted between two and nine times. Preparation of the TCRbeta library was carried out with unique molecular identifiers. MiXCR, applied by TCRdb to the PCR reads, yields one record per CDR3 protein. The table has 250,000 or so distinct CDR3 sequences, approximately 24% seen once. The receptor comes from a female patient aged 2-10 years who had a stem cell transplant for congenital amegakaryocytic thrombocytopenia, so the T cells may come from the graft donor. The source material was PBMCs, mostly from graft donor cells, sampled 360 days after TCRalphabeta/CD19-depleted stem cell transplant.

CDR3 sequence reads: CASSLGTSGRVSNEQFF. CDR3 DNA sequence: TGCGCCAGCAGCTTGGGGACTAGCGGGAGGGTAAGCAATGAGCAGTTCTTC. V is TRBV5-1 and J is TRBJ2-1, with 15 bases matching TRBD2. CDR3 length: 17 residues. Trimming at V came to 0 bases and at J to 6 bases, leaving 4 bases not matched to a gene. The germline gives CDR1 SGHRS, CDR2 YFSETQ.